This T cell receptor beta chain was documented in a study of blood T cell repertoires in COVID-19. At the level of the study: There were acute and convalescent COVID-19 samples, and they came from the United States, Italy and Spain. T cells, B-cell-depleted T cells, or PBMCs supplied cDNA or gDNA.

In the original processing: Quantification of nucleated cells was approximated via reference gene primer amplification. TCRdb keeps only in-frame clones here, not all; method: immunoSEQ multiplex PCR. V and J calls plus clone size are reproduced from that table; the DNA served to infer D and trimming. The sample holds about 99,000 clones, roughly 84% seen once. V lost 5 bases and J lost 3; bases outside the gene matches: 14. Germline loops: CDR1 MDHEN, CDR2 SYDVKM. The CDR3 extends over 17 amino acids. This clonotype was sampled from a man aged 65 to 79 with active or convalescent COVID-19. The gene calls are TRBV28 and TRBJ2-3; TRBD2 aligns across 7 bases. Material: peripheral blood. The CDR3 loop reads CASSPQGRGTETDTQYF. CDR3 DNA sequence: TGTGCCAGCAGTCCTCAAGGGAGGGGTACCGAAACAGATACGCAGTATTTT.